This TCR beta chain was captured by sequencing in a study of blood T cell repertoires in COVID-19. A Seattle source enrolled patients during active infection and followed them longitudinally. V lost 0 bases to trimming and J lost 7 bases, with 16 bases between them. The germline V gene encodes CDR1 SGHNT and CDR2 YYREEE (reference sequence). CDR3 length equals 16 residues. Methods used by the authors: The authors estimated nucleated cell counts from reference gene primer amplification. Clones were sequenced by immunoSEQ multiplex PCR, and TCRdb holds only the in-frame ones, with some missing. The V and J calls and clone size come from that table; D and trimming were worked out from the DNA. Of more than 350,000 clones detected, more than 80% appear once; the ten largest clones hold around 3%.

The J gene is TRBJ1-4, the V gene TRBV5-4; D is undetermined. The clonotype comes from a woman under 40 with COVID-19, enrolled during active disease. Sequenced material: peripheral blood. The CDR3 is CASSLGRGTRGEKLFF. The CDR3 region has the DNA TGTGCCAGCAGCTTGGGACGCGGAACGCGGGGTGAAAAACTGTTTTTT.